This T cell receptor (beta chain) appears in the sequencing data of a study of blood T cell repertoires in COVID-19. Followed longitudinally, the Seattle patients had been enrolled during active infection. How the authors handled the data: Amplified reference gene primers provided the basis for estimating nucleated cell counts. Sequencing used immunoSEQ multiplex PCR; TCRdb keeps in-frame clones, though not all of them. V and J calls and clone size are those listed in that table; D and trimming were worked out from the DNA. The profile covers approximately 140,000 clones, with 88% appearing a single time and more than 2.5% taken by the ten largest. CDR3 size: 14 residues. V was pared by 4 bases and J by 5 bases, with 14 bases between. The germline V gene encodes CDR1 SGHNT and CDR2 YENEEA.

The sequence was collected from a human donor with COVID-19, enrolled during active disease. The donor label of this sample is uncertain. The chain couples TRBV11-3 to TRBJ1-1; D unresolved. Sequencing used peripheral blood. In nucleotides, the CDR3 is TGTGCCAGCAGCTCCTCCCCATTCGGGACTGAAGCTTTCTTT. It encodes CASSSSPFGTEAFF. Drawing the rest from reference TRBV11-3 and TRBJ1-1, the complete variable domain is EAGVVQSPRYKIIEKKQPVAFWCNPISGHNTLYWYLQNLGQGPELLIRYENEEAVDDSQLPKDRFSAERLKGVDSTLKIQPAELGDSAVYLCASSSSPFGTEAFFGQGTRLTVV.